The 24 T cell receptor beta chains below all came from one sample that was sequenced in a study of long-term antiretroviral therapy in people with HIV. Sequencing used immunoSEQ v3.0 at survey level. The protocol was immunoSEQ multiplex PCR, while the TCRdb copy is restricted to in-frame clones and leaves out a portion. Here the sample spans about 12,000 clones, around 76% being singletons. The sequences come from unsorted PBMCs, collected about 7.9 years after starting antiretroviral therapy. Receptors originate from a man aged 50-60 years with HIV.

This rearrangement joins TRBV25-1 to TRBJ1-6; D unclear. This CDR3 has 14 amino acids. CDR1 and CDR2 from the germline V gene are MGHDK and SYGVNS. The germline V and J ends were trimmed by 3 bases and 7 bases, with 10 bases remaining between them. CDR3 sequence (DNA): TGTGCCAGCAGTGACCCGGGGTGGAATTCACCCCTCCACTTT. Translation: CASSDPGWNSPLHF.

V gene TRBV7-3 combines with J gene TRBJ2-3; 7 bases match TRBD2. V gave up 2 bases and J gave up 4 bases; unmatched junction bases: 3. The CDR3 consists of 14 residues. CDR1 is SGHTA, CDR2 FQGTGA, per germline. The CDR3 DNA sequence: TGTGCCAGCAGCTTAGTGGGAGGGGCAGATACGCAGTATTTT. Its protein product is CASSLVGGADTQYF. The variable domain in full, completed from reference TRBV7-3 and TRBJ2-3, reads GAGVSQTPSNKVTEKGKYVELRCDPISGHTALYWYRQSLGQGPEFLIYFQGTGAADDSGLPNDRFFAVRPEGSVSTLKIQRTERGDSAVYLCASSLVGGADTQYFGPGTRLTVL.

This clone was seen a handful of times. The chain joins TRBV9 to TRBJ1-1, with no clear D. CDR3 length: 13 residues. V shed 1 base and J shed 7 bases, with 11 bases lying between them. The V gene's germline CDR1 is SGDLS and CDR2 YYNGEE. The CDR3 is CASSVFPGFEAFF. CDR3 bases: TGTGCCAGCAGCGTATTTCCGGGTTTTGAAGCTTTCTTT.

This rearrangement joins TRBV6-6 to TRBJ2-1, with D unresolved. The germline V and J ends were trimmed by 0 bases and 9 bases, with 3 bases remaining between them. Germline values: CDR1 MNHNY, CDR2 SVGAGI (reference sequence). The CDR3 spans 11 residues. The CDR3, as DNA: TGTGCCAGCAGTTACTCGGGTGAGCAGTTCTTC. Its protein product is CASSYSGEQFF.

Regarding this clone: Other DNA sequences within the sample encode an identical CDR3. The chain carries TRBV19 and TRBJ1-5; D is undetermined. Trimming cost V 3 bases and J 1 base, with 7 bases left between them. The CDR3 covers 14 residues. Germline V gene sequence: CDR1 LNHDA, CDR2 SQIVND (reference sequence). The DNA of the CDR3 is TGTGCCAGTAGTATTGGAGAGAGCAATCAGCCCCAGCATTTT. Translation: CASSIGESNQPQHF.

The chain has TRBV7-3 and TRBJ2-7; TRBD1 matches 10 bases. Germline CDR1 is SGHTA and CDR2 is FQGTGA. J was trimmed by 0 bases and V by 5 bases; bases with no gene match: 4. CDR3 length: 15 amino acids. The CDR3 DNA is TGTGCCAGCAGCGTGACAGGGGGCAGCTCCTACGAGCAGTACTTC. This encodes CASSVTGGSSYEQYF.

The rearrangement uses TRBV5-8 and TRBJ1-1; maybe TRBD1 (5 bases). Germline V CDR1 and CDR2: SGHTS, YDEGEE. CDR3 size: 15 residues. The V end was cut by 3 bases, the J end by 0 bases, with 12 bases between. The CDR3 sequence is CASSSGFFVNTEAFF. The CDR3 region has the DNA TGTGCCAGCAGCTCAGGGTTTTTCGTGAACACTGAAGCTTTCTTT. Looking up the rest from reference TRBV5-8 and TRBJ1-1 gives the full variable domain: EAGVTQSPTHLIKTRGQQATLRCSPISGHTSVYWYQQALGLGLQFLLWYDEGEERNRGNFPPRFSGRQFPNYSSELNVNALELEDSALYLCASSSGFFVNTEAFFGQGTRLTVV.

CDR3 sequence reads: CASSLSGGATDTQYF. CDR3 coding DNA: TGTGCCAGCAGTTTAAGCGGGGGGGCGACAGATACGCAGTATTTT. This rearrangement joins TRBV27 to TRBJ2-3; 10 bases align to TRBD2. This CDR3 comprises 15 residues. V gave up 2 bases and J gave up 3 bases; unmatched junction bases: 2. The germline CDR1 and CDR2 sequences are MNHEY and SMNVEV (reference sequence).

This chain joins TRBV27 and TRBJ2-7; either TRBD1 or TRBD2 may supply D (5 bases each). This CDR3 region has 12 residues. V was pared by 10 bases and J by 3 bases, with 13 bases between. Germline CDR1 and CDR2: MNHEY and SMNVEV (reference sequence). The CDR3 is CATSGPLYEQYF. Written as DNA, the CDR3 is TGTGCCACCTCGGGACCGCTCTACGAGCAGTACTTC.

This chain connects TRBV13 to TRBJ1-5; D gene ambiguous. This CDR3 comprises 15 residues. Trimming pared 0 bases from V and 0 bases from J, leaving 6 bases between. Germline CDR1 and CDR2: PRHDT and FYEKMQ (reference sequence). The CDR3: CASSLGGYSNQPQHF. Written as DNA, the CDR3 is TGTGCCAGCAGCTTAGGCGGTTATAGCAATCAGCCCCAGCATTTT.

V and J are TRBV7-9 and TRBJ1-6, with a possible D match to TRBD1 (6 bases). CDR1 and CDR2 from the germline V gene are SEHNR and FQNEAQ (reference sequence). Trimming shortened V by 8 bases and J by 5 bases, and 13 bases separated the two germline ends. CDR3 size: 14 residues. For the CDR3, the DNA is TGTGCCAGCTCCCGGGGGGCACATAATTCACCCCTCCACTTT. Protein sequence: CASSRGAHNSPLHF. The full variable domain, with the rest looked up from reference TRBV7-9 and TRBJ1-6, is DTGVSQNPRHKITKRGQNVTFRCDPISEHNRLYWYRQTLGQGPEFLTYFQNEAQLEKSRLLSDRFSAERPKGSFSTLEIQRTEQGDSAMYLCASSRGAHNSPLHFGNGTRLTVT.

The rearrangement links TRBV7-8 to TRBJ1-1; the D is unclear. The ends were cut back, 0 bases at V and 1 base at J, with 18 bases in the middle. The CDR3 consists of 18 residues. Germline lookup yields CDR1 SGHVS and CDR2 FQNEAQ. The CDR3 DNA sequence: TGTGCCAGCAGCTTAGCGTTCGAGGTGGTCAAGCCGAACACTGAAGCTTTCTTT. As protein: CASSLAFEVVKPNTEAFF.

The chain has TRBV6-5 and TRBJ2-1; 11 nucleotides match TRBD2. The germline gives CDR1 MNHEY, CDR2 SVGAGI. The V segment lost 3 bases and the J segment 6 bases; nucleotides outside the gene matches: 1. The CDR3 consists of 14 residues. The CDR3 is CASSYGTSGNEQFF. The CDR3 bases are TGTGCCAGCAGTTATGGGACTAGCGGCAATGAGCAGTTCTTC.

The chain employs TRBV7-6 and TRBJ2-2; 9 nucleotides match TRBD2. Germline V CDR1 and CDR2: SGHVS, FNYEAQ. J gave up 4 bases and V 11 bases, and 17 bases lay outside the gene matches. CDR3 length: 17 residues. DNA of the CDR3: TGTGCCCTCAAGGCCGAGAGCGGGGGGCCTGGCACCGGGGAGCTGTTTTTT. Translating it yields CALKAESGGPGTGELFF.

J is TRBJ2-7 and V is TRBV7-8, with TRBD2 matching over 7 bases. Germline V gene lookup returns CDR1 SGHVS and CDR2 FQNEAQ. The CDR3 extends over 13 amino acids. Germline trimming cut 5 bases from V and 7 bases from J; bases unmatched to any gene: 8. Here the CDR3 DNA reads TGTGCCAGCAGCCGGCGGGGGTCGGAAGAGCAGTACTTC. This gives the protein CASSRRGSEEQYF.

This chain uses TRBV12-5 with TRBJ2-7; weak D call: TRBD1 (5 bases). Trimming took 1 base from V and 5 from J, leaving 12 bases between them. The germline gives CDR1 LGHNT, CDR2 FRNRAP. The CDR3 sequence is 14 residues long. CDR3: CASGLGLDNHEQYF. The DNA of the CDR3 is TGTGCTAGTGGTTTGGGCCTGGACAACCACGAGCAGTACTTC.

This clone was counted once. The DNA of the CDR3 is TGTGCCAGCAGGAGGACAGGGAATGAAAAACTGTTTTTT. This gives the protein CASRRTGNEKLFF. This sequence joins TRBV11-1 and TRBJ1-4; 8 bases are shared with TRBD1. This CDR3 contains 13 residues. J was trimmed by 5 bases and V by 6 bases; bases with no gene match: 2. Germline V gene data show CDR1 as SGHAT and CDR2 as FQDESV (reference sequence).

The chain couples TRBV6-5 to TRBJ1-3, with D tentatively TRBD1 (5 bases). The CDR3 runs 15 residues. Germline V lookup: CDR1 MNHEY, CDR2 SVGAGI. Deletions cut 2 bases from V and 0 bases from J, with 8 bases between. The CDR3 reads CASSYQGYSGNTIYF. CDR3 bases: TGTGCCAGCAGTTACCAGGGTTACTCTGGAAACACCATATATTTT.

This clone appeared once. V is TRBV7-8 and J is TRBJ2-7, with unresolved D. The CDR3 consists of 15 residues. Germline CDR1 SGHVS, CDR2 FQNEAQ. Trimming left V 5 bases short and J 2 bases short, with 16 bases between. In DNA, the CDR3 is TGTGCCAGCAGCGACGAGGCCTCGGGCCCCTACGAGCAGTACTTC. Translation: CASSDEASGPYEQYF.

V gene TRBV7-9 combines with J gene TRBJ2-1, with 11 bases identical to TRBD2. The CDR3 has 16 amino acids. V lost 5 bases, J lost 3 bases, and 6 bases stayed unmatched. Germline CDR1 and CDR2: SEHNR and FQNEAQ (reference sequence). The CDR3 region has the DNA TGTGCCAGCAGCAAGACTAGCGGGGCCTACTACAATGAGCAGTTCTTC. Amino acids: CASSKTSGAYYNEQFF.

The gene calls are TRBV6-6 and TRBJ2-1; D is unresolved. Trimming cost V 2 bases and J 0 bases, with 11 bases left between them. In germline, CDR1 is MNHNY, CDR2 SVGAGI (reference sequence). The CDR3 sequence is 16 residues long. Here the CDR3 reads CASSYSVISSYNEQFF. The CDR3 DNA reads as TGTGCCAGCAGTTACAGTGTCATCAGCTCCTACAATGAGCAGTTCTTC.

This clone is termed medium-sized. V and J are TRBV19 and TRBJ1-6; D might be TRBD1 (6 bases). Per germline, CDR1 LNHDA and CDR2 SQIVND (reference sequence). V lost 6 bases and J 8 bases, leaving 8 bases between the germline ends. There are 12 residues in the CDR3. In nucleotides, the CDR3 is TGTGCCAGTAGACAGGGTGATTCACCCCTCCACTTT. This sequence encodes CASRQGDSPLHF.

This clone was seen only once. V and J are TRBV11-1 and TRBJ1-6; no clear D gene. Germline loops: CDR1 SGHAT, CDR2 FQDESV (reference sequence). V was clipped by 1 base and J by 7 bases, with 14 bases between them. The CDR3 covers 16 residues. The chain's CDR3 is CASSLEGFSGNSPLHF. The CDR3 DNA sequence: TGTGCCAGCAGCTTAGAGGGCTTCTCGGGAAATTCACCCCTCCACTTT.

This clone has more than one count but fewer than ten. This chain links TRBV2 with TRBJ1-5; D uncertain. Germline V gene sequence: CDR1 SNHLY, CDR2 FYNNEI. The V end lost 3 bases, the J end lost 1 base, and 7 bases lay between the germline ends. The CDR3 runs to 14 residues. In DNA, the CDR3 is TGTGCCAGCAGTGACAGCGGGAGCAATCAGCCCCAGCATTTT. The encoded protein is CASSDSGSNQPQHF.